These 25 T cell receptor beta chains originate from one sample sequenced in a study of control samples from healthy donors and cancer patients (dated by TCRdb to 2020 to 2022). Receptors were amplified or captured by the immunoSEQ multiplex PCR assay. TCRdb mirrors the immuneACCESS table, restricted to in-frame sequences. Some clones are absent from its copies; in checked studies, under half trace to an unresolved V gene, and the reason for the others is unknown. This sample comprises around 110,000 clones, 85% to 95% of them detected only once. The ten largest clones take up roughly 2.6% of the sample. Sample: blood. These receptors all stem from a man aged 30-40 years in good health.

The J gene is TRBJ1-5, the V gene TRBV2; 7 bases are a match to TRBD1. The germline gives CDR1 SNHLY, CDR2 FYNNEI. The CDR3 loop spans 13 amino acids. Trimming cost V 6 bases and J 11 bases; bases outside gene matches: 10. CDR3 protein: CASRGQGGLSQHF. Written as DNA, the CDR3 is TGTGCCAGCAGGGGGCAGGGGGGTTTATCCCAGCATTTT.

CDR3 sequence reads: CASSATPTNEQFF. As DNA, the CDR3 is TGTGCCAGCAGCGCTACCCCTACCAATGAGCAGTTCTTC. This chain connects TRBV7-6 to TRBJ2-1; D is unresolved. Germline loops: CDR1 SGHVS, CDR2 FNYEAQ. The V gene lost 5 bases and the J gene lost 6 bases, with 11 bases spanning the gap. The CDR3 is made up of 13 amino acids. The full variable domain, with the rest looked up from reference TRBV7-6 and TRBJ2-1, is GAGVSQSPRYKVTKRGQDVALRCDPISGHVSLYWYRQALGQGPEFLTYFNYEAQQDKSGLPNDRFSAERPEGSISTLTIQRTEQRDSAMYRCASSATPTNEQFFGPGTRLTVL.

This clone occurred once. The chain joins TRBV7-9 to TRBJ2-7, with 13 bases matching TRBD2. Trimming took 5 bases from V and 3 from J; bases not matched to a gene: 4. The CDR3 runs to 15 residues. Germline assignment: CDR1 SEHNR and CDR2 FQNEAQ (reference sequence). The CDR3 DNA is TGTGCCAGCAGCGCACTAGCGGGGGGGCTCTACGAGCAGTACTTC. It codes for CASSALAGGLYEQYF.

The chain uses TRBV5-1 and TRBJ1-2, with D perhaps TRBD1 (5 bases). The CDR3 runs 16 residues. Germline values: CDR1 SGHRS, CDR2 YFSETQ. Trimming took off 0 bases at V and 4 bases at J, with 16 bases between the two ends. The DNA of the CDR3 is TGCGCCAGCAGCTTGGCCGGGGCGGGACGAGGCTATGGCTACACCTTC. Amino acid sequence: CASSLAGAGRGYGYTF.

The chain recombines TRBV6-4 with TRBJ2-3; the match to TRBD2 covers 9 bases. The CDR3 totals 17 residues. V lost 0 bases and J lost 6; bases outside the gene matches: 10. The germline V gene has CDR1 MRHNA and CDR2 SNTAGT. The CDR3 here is CASSDSGAGGPPDTQYF. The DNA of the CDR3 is TGTGCCAGCAGTGACTCAGGAGCGGGGGGTCCCCCTGATACGCAGTATTTT.

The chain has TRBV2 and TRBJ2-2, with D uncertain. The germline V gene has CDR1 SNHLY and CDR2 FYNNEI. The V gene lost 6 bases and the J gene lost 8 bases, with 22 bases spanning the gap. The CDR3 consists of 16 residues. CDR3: CASSADLMARAGELFF. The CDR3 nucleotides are TGTGCCAGCAGCGCTGATCTTATGGCAAGGGCAGGGGAGCTGTTTTTT.

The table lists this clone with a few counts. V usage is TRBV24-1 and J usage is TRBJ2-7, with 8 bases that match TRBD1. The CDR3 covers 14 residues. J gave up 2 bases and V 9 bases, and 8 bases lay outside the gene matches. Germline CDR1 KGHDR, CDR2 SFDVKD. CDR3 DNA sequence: TGTGCCACCCCCGGGACAGGTGTAACCTACGAGCAGTACTTC. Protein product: CATPGTGVTYEQYF.

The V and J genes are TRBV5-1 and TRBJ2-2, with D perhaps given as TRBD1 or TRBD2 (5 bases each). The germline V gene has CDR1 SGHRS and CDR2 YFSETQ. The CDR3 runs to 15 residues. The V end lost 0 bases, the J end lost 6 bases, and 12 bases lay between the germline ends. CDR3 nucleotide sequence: TGCGCCAGCAGCTTGGAGGGGTCCGGGGCCGGGGAGCTGTTTTTT. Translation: CASSLEGSGAGELFF. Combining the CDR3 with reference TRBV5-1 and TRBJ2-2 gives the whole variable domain KAGVTQTPRYLIKTRGQQVTLSCSPISGHRSVSWYQQTPGQGLQFLFEYFSETQRNKGNFPGRFSGRQFSNSRSEMNVSTLELGDSALYLCASSLEGSGAGELFFGEGSRLTVL.

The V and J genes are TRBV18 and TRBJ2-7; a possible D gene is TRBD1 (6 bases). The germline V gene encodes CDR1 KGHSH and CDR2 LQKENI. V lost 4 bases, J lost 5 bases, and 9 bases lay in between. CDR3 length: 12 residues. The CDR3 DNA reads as TGTGCCAGCTCACAAACAGGGCACGAGCAGTACGTC. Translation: CASSQTGHEQYV.

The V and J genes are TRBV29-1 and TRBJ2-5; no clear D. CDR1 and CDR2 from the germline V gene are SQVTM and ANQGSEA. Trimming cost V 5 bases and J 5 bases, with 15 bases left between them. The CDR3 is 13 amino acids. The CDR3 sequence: CSVSNDRWETQYF. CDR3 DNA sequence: TGCAGCGTTTCTAATGACCGGTGGGAGACCCAGTACTTC.

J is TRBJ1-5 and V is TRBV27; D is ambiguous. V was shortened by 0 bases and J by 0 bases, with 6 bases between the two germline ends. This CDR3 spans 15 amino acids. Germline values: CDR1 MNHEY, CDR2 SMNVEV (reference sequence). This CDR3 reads CASSLSPYSNQPQHF. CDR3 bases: TGTGCCAGCAGTTTATCCCCCTATAGCAATCAGCCCCAGCATTTT.

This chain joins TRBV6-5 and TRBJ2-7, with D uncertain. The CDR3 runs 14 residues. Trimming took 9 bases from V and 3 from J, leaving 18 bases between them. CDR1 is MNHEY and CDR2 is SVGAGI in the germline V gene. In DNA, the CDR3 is TGTGCCAGTTGTAGGGTTTTCCAATACTACGAGCAGTACTTC. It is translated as CASCRVFQYYEQYF.

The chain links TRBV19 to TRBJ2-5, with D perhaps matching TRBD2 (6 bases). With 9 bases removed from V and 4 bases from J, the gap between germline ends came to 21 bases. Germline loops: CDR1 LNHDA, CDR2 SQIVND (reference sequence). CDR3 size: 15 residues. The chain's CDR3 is CARVSGEGFGETQYF. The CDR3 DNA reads TGTGCCAGGGTTAGCGGAGAGGGTTTCGGAGAGACCCAGTACTTC.

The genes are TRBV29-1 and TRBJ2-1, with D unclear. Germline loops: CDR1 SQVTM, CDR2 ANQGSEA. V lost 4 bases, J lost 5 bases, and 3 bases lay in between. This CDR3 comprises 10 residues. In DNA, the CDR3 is TGCAGCGTTGTCGACAATGAGCAGTTCTTC. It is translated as CSVVDNEQFF.

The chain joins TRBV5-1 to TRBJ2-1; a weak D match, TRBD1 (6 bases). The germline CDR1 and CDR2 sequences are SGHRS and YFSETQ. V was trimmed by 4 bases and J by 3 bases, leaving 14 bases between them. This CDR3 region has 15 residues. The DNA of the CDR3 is TGCGCCAGCAGCGATCGCACACAGGGCTACAATGAGCAGTTCTTC. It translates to CASSDRTQGYNEQFF.

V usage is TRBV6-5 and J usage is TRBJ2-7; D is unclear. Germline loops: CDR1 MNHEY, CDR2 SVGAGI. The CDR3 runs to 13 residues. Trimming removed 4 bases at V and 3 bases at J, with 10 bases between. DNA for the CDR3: TGTGCCAGCAGTTCGCAGCTAAACTACGAGCAGTACTTC. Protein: CASSSQLNYEQYF.

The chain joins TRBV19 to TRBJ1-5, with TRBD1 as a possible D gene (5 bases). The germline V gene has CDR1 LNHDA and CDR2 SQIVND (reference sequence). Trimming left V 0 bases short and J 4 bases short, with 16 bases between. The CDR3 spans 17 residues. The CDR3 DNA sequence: TGTGCCAGTAGTATAGATCGGATCCGACAGATGAATCAGCCCCAGCATTTT. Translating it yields CASSIDRIRQMNQPQHF.

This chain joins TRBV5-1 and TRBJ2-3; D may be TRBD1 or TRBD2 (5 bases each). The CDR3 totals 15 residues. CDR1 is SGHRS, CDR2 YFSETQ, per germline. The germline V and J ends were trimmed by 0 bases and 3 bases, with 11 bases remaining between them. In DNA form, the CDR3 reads TGCGCCAGCAGCTTGGTGGGGGTCTTAACAGATACGCAGTATTTT. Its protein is CASSLVGVLTDTQYF. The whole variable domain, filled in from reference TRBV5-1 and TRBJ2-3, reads KAGVTQTPRYLIKTRGQQVTLSCSPISGHRSVSWYQQTPGQGLQFLFEYFSETQRNKGNFPGRFSGRQFSNSRSEMNVSTLELGDSALYLCASSLVGVLTDTQYFGPGTRLTVL.

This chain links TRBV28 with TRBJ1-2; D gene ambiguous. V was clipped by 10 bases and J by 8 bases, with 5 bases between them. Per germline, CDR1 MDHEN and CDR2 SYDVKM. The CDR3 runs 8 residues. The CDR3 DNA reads TGTGCCACCTCGGGCTACACCTTC. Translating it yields CATSGYTF.

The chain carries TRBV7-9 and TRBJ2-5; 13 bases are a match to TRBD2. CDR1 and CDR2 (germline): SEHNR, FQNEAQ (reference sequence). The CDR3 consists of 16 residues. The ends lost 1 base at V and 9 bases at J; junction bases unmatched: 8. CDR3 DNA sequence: TGTGCCAGCAGCTTAGATGGACTAGCGGGGGCCATGGCCCAGTACTTC. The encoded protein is CASSLDGLAGAMAQYF.

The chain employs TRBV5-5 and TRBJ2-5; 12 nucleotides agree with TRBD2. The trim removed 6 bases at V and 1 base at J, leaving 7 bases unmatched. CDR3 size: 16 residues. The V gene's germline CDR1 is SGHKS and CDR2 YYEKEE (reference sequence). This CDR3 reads CASTLAGGPRQETQYF. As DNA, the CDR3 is TGTGCCAGCACCCTAGCGGGGGGGCCCCGCCAAGAGACCCAGTACTTC.

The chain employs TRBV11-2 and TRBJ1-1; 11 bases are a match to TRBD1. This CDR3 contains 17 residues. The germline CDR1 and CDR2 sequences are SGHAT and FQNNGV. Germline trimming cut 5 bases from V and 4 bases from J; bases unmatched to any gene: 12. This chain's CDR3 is CASSLGQGAALRTEAFF. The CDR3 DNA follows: TGTGCCAGCAGCCTCGGACAGGGGGCGGCTCTCCGCACTGAAGCTTTCTTT.

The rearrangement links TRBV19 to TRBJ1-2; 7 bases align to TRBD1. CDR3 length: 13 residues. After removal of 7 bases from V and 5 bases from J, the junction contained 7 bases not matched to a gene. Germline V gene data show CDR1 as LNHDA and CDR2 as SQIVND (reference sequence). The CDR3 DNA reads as TGTGCCAGTAAGGCAGGGGGTGGATATGGCTACACCTTC. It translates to CASKAGGGYGYTF.

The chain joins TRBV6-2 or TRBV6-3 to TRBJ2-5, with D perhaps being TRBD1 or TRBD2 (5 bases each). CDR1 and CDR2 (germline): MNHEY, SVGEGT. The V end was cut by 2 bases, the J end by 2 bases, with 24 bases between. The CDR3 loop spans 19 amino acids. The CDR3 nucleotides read TGTGCCAGCAGTTACATTCAGGGAAGGGGCGGCCCGGGGCAAGAGACCCAGTACTTC. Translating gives CASSYIQGRGGPGQETQYF.

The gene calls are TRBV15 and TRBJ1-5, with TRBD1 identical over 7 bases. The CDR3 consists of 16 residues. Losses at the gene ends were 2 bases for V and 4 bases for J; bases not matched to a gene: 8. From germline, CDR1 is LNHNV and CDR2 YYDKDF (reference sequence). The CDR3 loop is CATSRSKGAWNQPQHF. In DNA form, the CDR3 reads TGTGCCACCAGCAGAAGTAAGGGGGCTTGGAATCAGCCCCAGCATTTT. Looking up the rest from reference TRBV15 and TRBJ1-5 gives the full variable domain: DAMVIQNPRYQVTQFGKPVTLSCSQTLNHNVMYWYQQKSSQAPKLLFHYYDKDFNNEADTPDNFQSRRPNTSFCFLDIRSPGLGDTAMYLCATSRSKGAWNQPQHFGDGTRLSIL.